Below are 7 T cell receptor beta chains sequenced from a single sample in a study of blood T cell repertoires in COVID-19. Produced via immunoSEQ multiplex PCR; TCRdb's table is partial and in-frame only. This table has over 130,000 clones, 88% appearing once. Sequenced input: peripheral blood. All receptors come from a human donor in a cohort sampled during active COVID-19.

This rearrangement joins TRBV5-4 to TRBJ2-7; 8 bases align to TRBD2. CDR1 is SGHNT and CDR2 is YYREEE in the germline V gene (reference sequence). V gave up 4 bases and J gave up 2 bases; unmatched junction bases: 8. The CDR3 runs to 15 residues. The CDR3 bases are TGTGCCAGCAGCCTAGGTAGTAGCGGGACCTACGAGCAGTACTTC. Its translation: CASSLGSSGTYEQYF.

The chain is built from TRBV6-2 or TRBV6-3 and TRBJ1-6; 9 nucleotides align to TRBD1. V dropped 6 bases and J dropped 10; count of bases not matched to a gene: 7. CDR1 is MNHEY and CDR2 is SVGEGT in the germline V gene. The CDR3 has 14 amino acids. This CDR3 reads CASSLGQGQSPLHF. Here the CDR3 DNA reads TGTGCCAGCAGCCTCGGACAGGGGCAATCACCCCTCCACTTT.

The chain recombines TRBV3-1 (or the pseudogene TRBV3-2) with TRBJ1-2, with 9 nucleotides matching TRBD1. Germline CDR1 LGHDT, CDR2 YNNKEL (reference sequence). This CDR3 has 16 amino acids. With 4 bases clipped from V and 5 bases from J, the junction kept 11 bases outside the gene matches. The CDR3 region has the DNA TGTGCCAGCAGCCTAGTTCGGGGACAGGGCGATTATGGCTACACCTTC. Translated, it gives CASSLVRGQGDYGYTF.

In this sample, this clone turned up once. The chain links TRBV11-2 to TRBJ2-7, with 10 bases that match TRBD2. Germline values: CDR1 SGHAT, CDR2 FQNNGV. Losses at the gene ends were 5 bases for V and 0 bases for J; bases not matched to a gene: 4. The CDR3 is made up of 15 amino acids. CDR3 residues: CASSNSGGASYEQYF. CDR3 nucleotide sequence: TGTGCCAGCAGCAACAGCGGGGGGGCCTCCTACGAGCAGTACTTC. Filled out from reference TRBV11-2 and TRBJ2-7, the complete variable domain reads EAGVAQSPRYKIIEKRQSVAFWCNPISGHATLYWYQQILGQGPKLLIQFQNNGVVDDSQLPKDRFSAERLKGVDSTLKIQPAKLEDSAVYLCASSNSGGASYEQYFGPGTRLTVT.

This chain links TRBV4-1 with TRBJ2-1; 9 bases agree with TRBD1. V lost 4 bases, J lost 7 bases, and 11 bases stayed unmatched. CDR1 is MGHRA, CDR2 YSYEKL, per germline. The CDR3 contains 16 residues. CDR3 in amino acids: CASSPKTGGSVNEQFF. CDR3 sequence (DNA): TGCGCCAGCAGCCCCAAGACAGGGGGAAGTGTGAATGAGCAGTTCTTC.

This sequence joins TRBV29-1 and TRBJ2-7, with 7 positions matching TRBD1. The CDR3 runs to 12 residues. The trim removed 7 bases at V and 4 bases at J, leaving 7 bases unmatched. The germline gives CDR1 SQVTM, CDR2 ANQGSEA. CDR3 sequence: CSGVTGNYEQYF. The CDR3 DNA follows: TGCAGCGGGGTGACAGGGAATTACGAGCAGTACTTC.

V is TRBV18 and J is TRBJ2-1, with 9 bases lining up with TRBD2. The J segment lost 6 bases and the V segment lost 0 bases, leaving 9 bases of the junction unmatched. Germline CDR1 is KGHSH and CDR2 is LQKENI. The CDR3 length is 17 residues. In DNA, the CDR3 is TGTGCCAGCTCACCACCCACCGGGACTAGCCTGGCCAATGAGCAGTTCTTC. It yields the protein CASSPPTGTSLANEQFF.